One sample yielded the 20 T cell receptor beta chains listed below, sequenced in a study of blood T cell repertoires in COVID-19. The method was immunoSEQ multiplex PCR; TCRdb's version includes in-frame clones alone and lacks a portion of them. The table records around 230,000 clones, approximately 88% of them present only once. Sequencing was carried out using peripheral blood. These receptors were taken from a man aged 35 to 55 with acute or convalescent COVID-19.

The rearrangement joins TRBV5-6 to TRBJ1-4, with 7 bases that match TRBD1. The V gene's germline CDR1 is SGHDT and CDR2 YYEEEE. The length of the CDR3 is 14 residues. J lost 7 bases, V lost 4 bases, and 7 bases had no gene match. For the CDR3, the DNA is TGTGCCAGCAGCGCAGACAGGGAAGTTGAAAAACTGTTTTTT. Its protein product is CASSADREVEKLFF.

The chain links TRBV9 to TRBJ1-2, with unresolved D. This CDR3 contains 11 residues. The germline V and J ends were trimmed by 4 bases and 3 bases, with 4 bases remaining between them. CDR1 SGDLS and CDR2 YYNGEE come from the germline V gene. CDR3 amino acids: CASSRDYGYTF. In nucleotides, the CDR3 is TGTGCCAGCAGCCGGGACTATGGCTACACCTTC.

V is TRBV4-3 and J is TRBJ2-5; 7 bases map to TRBD1. In germline, CDR1 is LGHNA, CDR2 YSLEER. The CDR3 consists of 14 residues. The J segment lost 4 bases and the V segment lost 6 bases, leaving 8 bases of the junction unmatched. Here the CDR3 DNA reads TGCGCCAGCAGTCTTAGGGCAGGGGGAGAGACCCAGTACTTC. Protein product: CASSLRAGGETQYF.

This chain uses TRBV18 with TRBJ1-5; D uncertain. Trimming pared 5 bases from V and 3 bases from J, leaving 8 bases between. CDR1 is KGHSH and CDR2 is LQKENI in the germline V gene. CDR3 length equals 13 residues. CDR3 loop: CASSNGPNQPQHF. DNA for the CDR3: TGTGCCAGCTCAAATGGGCCCAATCAGCCCCAGCATTTT.

The chain joins TRBV7-9 to TRBJ2-7, with D perhaps matching TRBD1 (6 bases). The germline gives CDR1 SEHNR, CDR2 FQNEAQ (reference sequence). The CDR3 is 14 residues long. V was shortened by 5 bases and J by 4 bases, with 15 bases between the two germline ends. The CDR3 DNA is TGTGCCAGCAGCCCCGACAGGAGTTATTACGAGCAGTACTTC. Translated, it gives CASSPDRSYYEQYF.

This chain uses TRBV28 with TRBJ1-5; TRBD1 matches at 8 bases. This CDR3 has 15 amino acids. Trimming cost V 4 bases and J 4 bases; bases outside gene matches: 6. CDR1 and CDR2 from the germline V gene are MDHEN and SYDVKM. CDR3 sequence: CASSYDRGHNQPQHF. CDR3 bases: TGTGCCAGCAGTTACGACAGGGGCCATAATCAGCCCCAGCATTTT.

On this clone: Sequence at one end of the junction differs from germline and may be a read error. J is TRBJ1-1 and V is TRBV19, with no clear D. CDR1 and CDR2 (germline): LNHDA, SQIVND (reference sequence). The CDR3 sequence is 11 residues long. DNA for the CDR3: TGTGCCAGTAGTATAGGAGAGAACGCTGCTTTT. It codes for CASSIGENAAF. Supplemented by reference TRBV19 and TRBJ1-1, the full variable domain reads DGGITQSPKYLFRKEGQNVTLSCEQNLNHDAMYWYRQDPGQGLRLIYYSQIVNDFQKGDIAEGYSVSREKKESFPLTVTSAQKNPTAFYLCASSIGENAAFGQGTRLTVV.

Worth noting for this clone: Other DNA sequences from this sample encode an identical CDR3 as well. The chain employs TRBV18 and TRBJ2-5; D uncertain. V lost 3 bases to trimming and J lost 2 bases, with 7 bases between them. The CDR3 length is 13 residues. Germline lookup yields CDR1 KGHSH and CDR2 LQKENI. The CDR3 here is CASSPNLQETQYF. The CDR3 nucleotides read TGTGCCAGCTCACCTAACTTACAAGAGACCCAGTACTTC. Full variable domain (rest looked up from reference TRBV18 and TRBJ2-5): NAGVMQNPRHLVRRRGQEARLRCSPMKGHSHVYWYRQLPEEGLKFMVYLQKENIIDESGMPKERFSAEFPKEGPSILRIQQVVRGDSAAYFCASSPNLQETQYFGPGTRLLVL.

The sample holds many counts of this clone. V usage is TRBV2 and J usage is TRBJ2-7; D is perhaps TRBD1 (6 bases). Germline V CDR1 and CDR2: SNHLY, FYNNEI. V lost 7 bases and J lost 2, with 12 bases in between. This CDR3 has 13 residues. CDR3 protein: CASNPQGTYEQYF. CDR3 sequence (DNA): TGTGCCAGCAACCCACAGGGAACCTACGAGCAGTACTTC.

The V gene is TRBV2, the J gene TRBJ2-7; 10 bases match TRBD2. The CDR3 loop spans 13 amino acids. V shed 8 bases and J 2 bases; nucleotides not matched to a gene: 3. Germline-derived CDR1 and CDR2 are SNHLY and FYNNEI. Here the CDR3 reads CASGTSVAYEQYF. The CDR3 region has the DNA TGTGCCAGCGGGACTAGCGTTGCCTACGAGCAGTACTTC.

This chain uses TRBV18 with TRBJ1-3, with a tentative D call TRBD1 (5 bases). Trimming pared 10 bases from V and 3 bases from J, leaving 16 bases between. The CDR3 runs to 14 residues. The germline V gene has CDR1 KGHSH and CDR2 LQKENI. The CDR3 sequence is CATNVEGHGNTIYF. CDR3 bases: TGTGCCACCAATGTGGAGGGGCATGGAAACACCATATATTTT.

The chain combines TRBV7-8 with TRBJ1-5; 7 nucleotides match TRBD1. CDR1 SGHVS and CDR2 FQNEAQ come from the germline V gene. J lost 4 bases, V lost 3 bases, and 6 bases had no gene match. The CDR3 extends over 15 amino acids. DNA of the CDR3: TGTGCCAGCAGCTTCTACAGGGGAGAGAATCAGCCCCAGCATTTT. Translation gives CASSFYRGENQPQHF.

The chain uses TRBV7-2 and TRBJ2-4, with D tentatively TRBD2 (5 bases). V dropped 5 bases and J dropped 6 bases, with 5 bases sitting between them. Germline CDR1 is SGHTA and CDR2 is FQGNSA. This CDR3 region has 11 residues. Here the CDR3 reads CASSEGNIQYF. CDR3 bases: TGTGCCAGCAGCGAGGGAAACATTCAGTACTTC.

This clone appeared a single time. The chain has TRBV10-3 and TRBJ2-1; 7 bases match TRBD1. Losses at the gene ends were 9 bases for V and 6 bases for J; bases not matched to a gene: 8. Germline assignment: CDR1 ENHRY and CDR2 SYGVKD. This CDR3 region has 13 residues. The CDR3 sequence is CAISDPGGNEQFF. The CDR3 bases are TGTGCCATATCCGACCCAGGGGGCAATGAGCAGTTCTTC.

In its sample, this clone was seen once. J is TRBJ1-1 and V is TRBV7-2; D is unclear. Trimming cost V 1 base and J 4 bases, with 10 bases left between them. Looked up from germline, CDR1 is SGHTA and CDR2 is FQGNSA. This CDR3 contains 14 residues. The DNA of the CDR3 is TGTGCCAGCAGCTTAGTCTACGGTGGCACTGAAGCTTTCTTT. Residues: CASSLVYGGTEAFF.

This clone was seen a handful of times. V gene TRBV3-1 (or the pseudogene TRBV3-2) combines with J gene TRBJ2-7; 7 bases are a match to TRBD1. V was pared by 4 bases and J by 3 bases, with 12 bases of the junction left unmatched. Germline V CDR1 and CDR2: LGHDT, YNNKEL (reference sequence). This CDR3 spans 16 amino acids. CDR3 protein: CASSPFEQGPFYEQYF. The CDR3 nucleotides are TGTGCCAGCAGCCCGTTCGAACAGGGGCCCTTCTACGAGCAGTACTTC.

J is TRBJ1-1 and V is TRBV2; 7 bases map to TRBD1. V shed 4 bases and J 3 bases; nucleotides not matched to a gene: 5. The CDR3 has 14 residues. From germline, CDR1 is SNHLY and CDR2 FYNNEI. The CDR3 nucleotides are TGTGCCAGCAGTGGTGAAGGGGGCTACACTGAAGCTTTCTTT. Its translation: CASSGEGGYTEAFF.

This clone was detected only once. The CDR3 protein is CASSKGTGNTEAFF. CDR3 nucleotide sequence: TGTGCCAGCAGCAAGGGGACAGGGAACACTGAAGCTTTCTTT. The gene calls are TRBV11-3 and TRBJ1-1; TRBD1 aligns across 8 bases. This CDR3 has 14 amino acids. V was pared by 5 bases and J by 1 base, with 3 bases of the junction left unmatched. From germline, CDR1 is SGHNT and CDR2 YENEEA.

J is TRBJ2-7 and V is TRBV19, with 9 nucleotides matching TRBD2. V shed 6 bases and J 2 bases; nucleotides not matched to a gene: 8. This CDR3 is 15 amino acids long. The V gene's germline CDR1 is LNHDA and CDR2 SQIVND (reference sequence). CDR3 nucleotides: TGTGCCAGTAGGCGGAGTAGCGGGAGCCCCTACGAGCAGTACTTC. Its translation: CASRRSSGSPYEQYF.

The chain couples TRBV10-1 to TRBJ2-2; 10 bases match TRBD1. Germline CDR1 WNHNN, CDR2 SYGVQD (reference sequence). The CDR3 spans 16 residues. The J segment lost 5 bases and the V segment lost 4 bases, leaving 7 bases of the junction unmatched. CDR3 nucleotides: TGCGCCAGCAGTGCCGGGACAGGGGCTTTTACCGGGGAGCTGTTTTTT. Translation gives CASSAGTGAFTGELFF.